The 19 T cell receptor beta chains below were found in one sample sequenced in a study of lymphopenia after photon versus proton radiotherapy. Sequencing used immunoSEQ multiplex PCR; TCRdb keeps in-frame clones, though not all of them. This sample has fewer than 50,000 clones, with 65% to 90% found just once. Here the sequenced sample was peripheral blood, taken from a patient treated with photon-based radiotherapy. The receptors stem from a man aged 40-49 years with gastric cancer.

The rearrangement links TRBV18 to TRBJ2-1; possibly TRBD1 or TRBD2 for D (6 bases each). V was shortened by 0 bases and J by 4 bases, with 13 bases between the two germline ends. Germline assignment: CDR1 KGHSH and CDR2 LQKENI. This CDR3 contains 16 residues. The CDR3 loop is CASSPPGGGQYNEQFF. Here the CDR3 DNA reads TGTGCCAGCTCACCACCGGGGGGCGGACAGTACAATGAGCAGTTCTTC.

This clone showed up just a few times. The chain employs TRBV20-1 and TRBJ1-1, with D possibly being TRBD1 (6 bases). Deletions cut 6 bases from V and 7 bases from J, with 12 bases between. This CDR3 has 11 residues. Looked up from germline, CDR1 is DFQATT and CDR2 is SNEGSKA (reference sequence). The chain's CDR3 is CSANRAGEAFF. CDR3 nucleotide sequence: TGCAGTGCCAACAGGGCGGGTGAAGCTTTCTTT.

The V call is TRBV4-2, the J call TRBJ1-1; TRBD1 is a possible D gene (5 bases). This CDR3 has 14 residues. Germline values: CDR1 LGHNA, CDR2 YNFKEQ. V gave up 3 bases and J gave up 2 bases, with 10 bases separating them. The CDR3 nucleotides are TGTGCCAGCAGCCAGGGGACGGCAAACACTGAAGCTTTCTTT. This gives the protein CASSQGTANTEAFF.

This rearrangement joins TRBV30 to TRBJ2-7, with no clear D. Germline V CDR1 and CDR2: GTSNPN, SVGIG (reference sequence). The CDR3 extends over 13 amino acids. V lost 3 bases, J lost 6 bases, and 15 bases lay in between. The CDR3 reads CAWRNFRVAEQYF. As DNA, the CDR3 is TGTGCCTGGAGGAACTTCCGGGTAGCCGAGCAGTACTTC.

The chain couples TRBV7-2 to TRBJ2-1; tentatively, D is TRBD1 (6 bases). V was shortened by 5 bases and J by 3 bases, with 14 bases between the two germline ends. The germline gives CDR1 SGHTA, CDR2 FQGNSA. The CDR3 has 15 amino acids. The CDR3 bases are TGTGCCAGCAGCCCGGCATCAGGGGTCTACAATGAGCAGTTCTTC. It is translated as CASSPASGVYNEQFF.

The table lists this clone with a count of one. This chain connects TRBV7-3 to TRBJ2-6; possible D gene TRBD1, 6 bases. Germline assignment: CDR1 SGHTA and CDR2 FQGTGA. This CDR3 is 15 amino acids long. V shed 5 bases and J shed 3 bases, with 11 bases lying between them. Written as DNA, the CDR3 is TGTGCCAGCAGCCTGACAGGAGGTGGGGCCAACGTCCTGACTTTC. It specifies CASSLTGGGANVLTF.

This chain connects TRBV18 to TRBJ1-1; a weak D match, TRBD1 (5 bases). The CDR3 has 13 amino acids. The germline V gene encodes CDR1 KGHSH and CDR2 LQKENI. Trimming left V 8 bases short and J 1 base short, with 11 bases between. The CDR3 sequence: CASRGDQNTEAFF. The CDR3 region has the DNA TGTGCCAGCCGGGGGGATCAGAACACTGAAGCTTTCTTT.

This clone was counted between two and nine times. V is TRBV4-1 and J is TRBJ2-7, with D perhaps being TRBD1 or TRBD2 (5 bases each). Trimming removed 3 bases at V and 6 bases at J, with 9 bases between. The germline V gene encodes CDR1 MGHRA and CDR2 YSYEKL. CDR3 length: 12 amino acids. DNA of the CDR3: TGCGCCAGCAGCCAGCTGAGGGGCGAGCAGTACTTC. It is translated as CASSQLRGEQYF.

The chain combines TRBV5-1 with TRBJ1-2; D is unresolved. Per germline, CDR1 SGHRS and CDR2 YFSETQ. The ends were cut back, 4 bases at V and 5 bases at J, with 12 bases in the middle. This CDR3 spans 13 amino acids. CDR3 loop: CASSPNRGYGYTF. For the CDR3, the DNA is TGCGCCAGCAGCCCGAACCGCGGGTATGGCTACACCTTC. The whole variable domain, filled in from reference TRBV5-1 and TRBJ1-2, reads KAGVTQTPRYLIKTRGQQVTLSCSPISGHRSVSWYQQTPGQGLQFLFEYFSETQRNKGNFPGRFSGRQFSNSRSEMNVSTLELGDSALYLCASSPNRGYGYTFGSGTRLTVV.

The chain links TRBV18 to TRBJ2-5; the D is unclear. Trimming stripped 0 bases from V and 2 bases from J, with 7 bases between. The CDR3 loop spans 14 amino acids. The V gene's germline CDR1 is KGHSH and CDR2 LQKENI. The CDR3 sequence is CASSPPGFQETQYF. The CDR3 nucleotides read TGTGCCAGCTCACCACCCGGATTTCAAGAGACCCAGTACTTC. The whole variable domain, remainder taken from reference TRBV18 and TRBJ2-5, is NAGVMQNPRHLVRRRGQEARLRCSPMKGHSHVYWYRQLPEEGLKFMVYLQKENIIDESGMPKERFSAEFPKEGPSILRIQQVVRGDSAAYFCASSPPGFQETQYFGPGTRLLVL.

The V call is TRBV10-3, the J call TRBJ1-4, with 7 bases fitting TRBD1. This CDR3 has 15 residues. Germline V gives CDR1 ENHRY, CDR2 SYGVKD. V lost 0 bases to trimming and J lost 7 bases; unmatched junction nucleotides: 5. The CDR3 DNA follows: TGTGCCATCAGTGAGTCACAGGGGAGGCCTGAAAAACTGTTTTTT. This gives the protein CAISESQGRPEKLFF.

This clone was seen once. The chain has TRBV6-1 and TRBJ1-3; D remains unclear. There are 15 residues in the CDR3. CDR1 MNHNS and CDR2 SASEGT come from the germline V gene. With 3 bases removed from V and 0 bases from J, the gap between germline ends came to 9 bases. The CDR3 DNA reads as TGTGCCAGCAGTGATGCGGGATCCTCTGGAAACACCATATATTTT. Translation: CASSDAGSSGNTIYF.

The chain employs TRBV27 and TRBJ1-5, with 9 bases lining up with TRBD1. CDR3 length equals 15 residues. Germline lookup yields CDR1 MNHEY and CDR2 SMNVEV (reference sequence). The V and J ends lost 5 bases and 3 bases, in that order; junction bases with no gene match: 5. CDR3 sequence reads: CASSPGQGINQPQHF. The CDR3 DNA reads as TGTGCCAGCAGTCCCGGACAGGGGATCAATCAGCCCCAGCATTTT.

This chain joins TRBV4-2 and TRBJ1-5; D gene uncertain. CDR3 length: 14 amino acids. Trimming took off 0 bases at V and 6 bases at J, with 9 bases between the two ends. Germline CDR1 is LGHNA and CDR2 is YNFKEQ. In nucleotides, the CDR3 is TGTGCCAGCAGCCAAGACCTGGGCGGTCAGCCCCAGCATTTT. It is translated as CASSQDLGGQPQHF.

The chain is built from TRBV7-2 and TRBJ2-7, with a tentative D call TRBD1 (5 bases). Germline lookup yields CDR1 SGHTA and CDR2 FQGNSA. Deletions cut 3 bases from V and 0 bases from J, with 18 bases between. This CDR3 comprises 17 residues. In DNA, the CDR3 is TGTGCCAGCAGCTTTGGTACGCAGGGCCCGAGCTCCTACGAGCAGTACTTC. It codes for CASSFGTQGPSSYEQYF.

The chain is built from TRBV5-6 and TRBJ2-7, with D possibly TRBD2 on 5 matching bases. The V and J ends lost 3 bases and 2 bases respectively, with 12 bases between them. Looked up from germline, CDR1 is SGHDT and CDR2 is YYEEEE. The CDR3 is 14 amino acids. For the CDR3, the DNA is TGTGCCAGCAGCTCCACGGACGGGACCTACGAGCAGTACTTC. This encodes CASSSTDGTYEQYF.

The V gene is TRBV7-2, the J gene TRBJ1-1; tentative D call: TRBD1 (5 bases). The CDR3 covers 13 residues. V lost 1 base and J 4 bases, leaving 7 bases between the germline ends. CDR1 and CDR2 from the germline V gene are SGHTA and FQGNSA. The CDR3 DNA reads as TGTGCCAGCAGCTTAGGCGGGGGCACTGAAGCTTTCTTT. Translating it yields CASSLGGGTEAFF.

This chain connects TRBV10-2 to TRBJ1-5; D unclear. This CDR3 contains 13 residues. V lost 2 bases, J lost 4 bases, and 6 bases lay in between. Germline V gene sequence: CDR1 WSHSY, CDR2 SAAADI. Written as DNA, the CDR3 is TGCGCCAGCAGTGAGACAGCTAATCAGCCCCAGCATTTT. Protein product: CASSETANQPQHF.

This clone was counted a single time. The chain has TRBV6-6 and TRBJ2-1; D uncertain. This CDR3 comprises 14 residues. Trimming took 2 bases from V and 9 from J, leaving 14 bases between them. Germline V gene lookup returns CDR1 MNHNY and CDR2 SVGAGI (reference sequence). CDR3 in amino acids: CASSYQDTAAEQFF. DNA of the CDR3: TGTGCCAGCAGTTACCAAGACACCGCAGCTGAGCAGTTCTTC.